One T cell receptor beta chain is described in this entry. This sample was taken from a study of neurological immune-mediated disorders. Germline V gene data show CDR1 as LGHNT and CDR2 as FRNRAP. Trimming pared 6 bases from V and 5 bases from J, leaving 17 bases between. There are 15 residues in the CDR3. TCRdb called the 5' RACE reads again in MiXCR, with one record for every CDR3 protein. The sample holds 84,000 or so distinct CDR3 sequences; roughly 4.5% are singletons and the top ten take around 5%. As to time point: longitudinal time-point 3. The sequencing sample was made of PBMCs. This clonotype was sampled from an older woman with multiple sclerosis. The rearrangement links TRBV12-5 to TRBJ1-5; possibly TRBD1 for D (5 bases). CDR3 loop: CASGPPTGLYQPQHF. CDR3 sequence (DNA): TGTGCTAGTGGACCCCCCACAGGCCTATATCAGCCCCAGCATTTT.